The clone carrying this T cell receptor (beta chain) was counted once. The antigen remains unidentified. Additional DNA sequences in this sample encode the identical CDR3. The data originate from a study of shared clonotypes between healthy human individuals. Broader study findings: Depth of sequencing was expected to influence donor clonotype sharing.

The J segment lost 7 bases and the V segment lost 4 bases, leaving 5 bases of the junction unmatched. The CDR3 consists of 14 residues. Germline loops: CDR1 MDHEN, CDR2 SYDVKM. Libraries were prepared by immunoSEQ multiplex PCR; TCRdb keeps only in-frame clonotypes and omits some of them. The table has around 2,000,000 clones, roughly 94% seen once; the top ten hold 0.13%. This clonotype was obtained from a man aged 18 to 30 in good health. Sequences were obtained from naive CD4+ T cells sorted from blood. The sample's subset: CD45RA+ positively selected. This chain connects TRBV28 to TRBJ1-4, with 8 positions matching TRBD1. In nucleotides, the CDR3 is TGTGCCAGCAGTTCGGGACAGGCCGGTGAAAAACTGTTTTTT. This translates into CASSSGQAGEKLFF.